The source of this T cell receptor beta chain is a study of T-cell memory formation after mild COVID-19. V lost 1 base and J lost 5, with 11 bases in between. The germline V gene encodes CDR1 MNHEY and CDR2 SVGEGT. The length of the CDR3 is 14 residues. TCRdb re-derived calls from the 5' RACE reads in MiXCR, one entry per CDR3 protein. This sample has approximately 570,000 distinct CDR3 sequences, with more than 15% found just once. This clonotype turned up a few times. This chain links TRBV6-2 or TRBV6-3 with TRBJ2-5, with a tentative D call TRBD2 (6 bases). The TCR comes from an adult woman who had mild COVID-19 (a few samples of this study predate the infection). Cell type and time point are not known. The sequenced sample was PBMCs or a T cell subset sorted from them (not recorded which). The chain's CDR3 is CASSYWRGEETQYF. As DNA, the CDR3 is TGTGCCAGCAGTTACTGGCGGGGTGAGGAGACCCAGTACTTC.